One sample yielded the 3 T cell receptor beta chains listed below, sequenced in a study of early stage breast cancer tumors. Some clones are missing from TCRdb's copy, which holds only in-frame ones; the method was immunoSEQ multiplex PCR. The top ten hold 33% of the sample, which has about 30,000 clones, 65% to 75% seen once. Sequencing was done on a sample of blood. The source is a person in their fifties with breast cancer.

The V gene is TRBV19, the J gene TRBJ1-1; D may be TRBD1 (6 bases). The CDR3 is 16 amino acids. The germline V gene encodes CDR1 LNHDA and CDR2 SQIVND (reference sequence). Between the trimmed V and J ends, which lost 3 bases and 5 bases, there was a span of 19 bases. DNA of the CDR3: TGTGCCAGTAGTATCGGACAGCAGTTTTTAAAAACTGAAGCTTTCTTT. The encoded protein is CASSIGQQFLKTEAFF.

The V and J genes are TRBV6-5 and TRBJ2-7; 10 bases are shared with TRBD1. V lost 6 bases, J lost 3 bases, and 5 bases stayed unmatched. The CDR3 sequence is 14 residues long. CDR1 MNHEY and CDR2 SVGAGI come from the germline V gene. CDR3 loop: CASRPGTGVYEQYF. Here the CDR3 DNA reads TGTGCCAGCAGGCCCGGGACAGGGGTCTACGAGCAGTACTTC.

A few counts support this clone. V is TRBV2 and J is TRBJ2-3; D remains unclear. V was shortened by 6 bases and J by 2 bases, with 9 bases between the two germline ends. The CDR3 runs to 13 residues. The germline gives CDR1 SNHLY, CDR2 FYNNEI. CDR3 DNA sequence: TGTGCCAGCAGCTTTGAACTCACAGATACGCAGTATTTT. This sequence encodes CASSFELTDTQYF.